The 27 T cell receptor beta chains below all came from one sample that was sequenced in a study of cytomegalovirus exposure and HLA in healthy donors. It was with 60 Vbeta and 13 Jbeta primers that the PCR ran. Some clones are missing from TCRdb's copy, which holds only in-frame ones; the method was immunoSEQ multiplex PCR. The sample yields under 200,000 clones, roughly 85% seen once. Sequencing input: PBMCs. All receptors come from a woman aged 45-60 years in good health and CMV-seronegative.

V gene TRBV9 combines with J gene TRBJ2-1; TRBD1 matches 10 bases. The CDR3 is made up of 15 amino acids. Germline CDR1 and CDR2: SGDLS and YYNGEE. Trimming at V came to 3 bases and at J to 5 bases, leaving 5 bases not matched to a gene. The CDR3, as DNA: TGTGCCAGCAGCGAACGGGACAGGGGTCACAATGAGCAGTTCTTC. Translating it yields CASSERDRGHNEQFF.

This chain uses TRBV7-9 with TRBJ2-5; 7 bases match TRBD1. V shed 4 bases, J shed 3 bases, and the junction held 5 bases outside the gene matches. CDR3 size: 14 residues. Germline CDR1 is SEHNR and CDR2 is FQNEAQ (reference sequence). CDR3 in amino acids: CASSSGQQEETQYF. In DNA, the CDR3 is TGTGCCAGCAGCTCGGGACAGCAAGAAGAGACCCAGTACTTC.

In the case of this clone: The identical CDR3 is also encoded by other nucleotide sequences in the sample. The chain combines TRBV7-2 with TRBJ1-5, with D perhaps matching TRBD1 (6 bases). The CDR3 is 13 amino acids. Between the trimmed V and J ends, which lost 5 bases and 4 bases, there was a span of 9 bases. Germline V CDR1 and CDR2: SGHTA, FQGNSA. This CDR3 reads CASSPQGNQPQHF. The CDR3 DNA sequence: TGTGCCAGCAGCCCCCAGGGGAATCAGCCCCAGCATTTT.

About this clone itself: The same CDR3 arises from other DNA sequences in this sample as well. The rearrangement joins TRBV5-1 to TRBJ2-3; 10 bases line up with TRBD1. After removal of 2 bases from V and 6 bases from J, the junction contained 3 bases not matched to a gene. Germline V gene lookup returns CDR1 SGHRS and CDR2 YFSETQ. The CDR3 covers 14 residues. The CDR3 loop reads CASSLGQGVDTQYF. Here the CDR3 DNA reads TGCGCCAGCAGCTTAGGACAGGGGGTGGATACGCAGTATTTT.

The rearrangement uses TRBV6-5 and TRBJ2-7, with TRBD2 identical over 7 bases. The germline CDR1 and CDR2 sequences are MNHEY and SVGAGI. The CDR3 totals 16 residues. Trimming at V came to 4 bases and at J to 5 bases, leaving 14 bases not matched to a gene. CDR3 coding DNA: TGTGCCAGCAGTTTCCCGACTTTGCGGGAGACCGACGAGCAGTACTTC. Translated, it gives CASSFPTLRETDEQYF.

The chain employs TRBV7-2 and TRBJ2-7; D gene uncertain. CDR3 length: 14 amino acids. From germline, CDR1 is SGHTA and CDR2 FQGNSA. V was trimmed by 5 bases and J by 2 bases, leaving 13 bases between them. CDR3 region: CASSPGSPTYEQYF. For the CDR3, the DNA is TGTGCCAGCAGCCCGGGTTCTCCTACCTACGAGCAGTACTTC.

The gene calls are TRBV5-4 and TRBJ2-3; 12 positions agree with TRBD2. The CDR3 is 16 residues long. The J segment lost 2 bases and the V segment lost 5 bases, leaving 6 bases of the junction unmatched. Per germline, CDR1 SGHNT and CDR2 YYREEE (reference sequence). CDR3 bases: TGTGCCAGCAGACCATGGACTAGCGGGGACACAGATACGCAGTATTTT. Translated, it gives CASRPWTSGDTDTQYF.

The V and J genes are TRBV2 and TRBJ1-4; weak D call: TRBD1 (6 bases). Trimming shortened V by 10 bases and J by 5 bases, and 11 bases separated the two germline ends. Germline V gives CDR1 SNHLY, CDR2 FYNNEI. CDR3 length: 12 amino acids. The CDR3 is CATGQRNEKLFF. The DNA of the CDR3 is TGTGCCACCGGACAGCGAAATGAAAAACTGTTTTTT.

This chain uses TRBV6-1 with TRBJ1-6, with a possible D match to TRBD1 (5 bases). V was shortened by 3 bases and J by 14 bases, with 11 bases between the two germline ends. The CDR3 runs 12 residues. Germline V gene lookup returns CDR1 MNHNS and CDR2 SASEGT. The CDR3 DNA follows: TGTGCCAGCAGTGAGGGGGAGGAAACCCTCCACTTT. Its translation is CASSEGEETLHF.

Only one count was recorded for this clone. The J gene is TRBJ1-3, the V gene TRBV18; TRBD1 might be the D (5 bases). There are 16 residues in the CDR3. Germline V lookup: CDR1 KGHSH, CDR2 LQKENI. Trimming left V 2 bases short and J 0 bases short, with 11 bases between. The CDR3 DNA reads TGTGCCAGCTCACCAGTTGACAGCATCTCTGGAAACACCATATATTTT. It yields the protein CASSPVDSISGNTIYF.

The count of this clone is one. This rearrangement joins TRBV27 to TRBJ2-3, with 11 bases matching TRBD2. After removal of 5 bases from V and 4 bases from J, the junction contained 5 bases not matched to a gene. Germline-derived CDR1 and CDR2 are MNHEY and SMNVEV (reference sequence). The CDR3 runs to 15 residues. The CDR3 nucleotides read TGTGCCAGCAGTCCCATAGCGGGAGGGGCAGATACGCAGTATTTT. This encodes CASSPIAGGADTQYF.

The DNA of the CDR3 is TGTGCCAGCAGCGGGACAGGGTACCAGCCCCAGCATTTT. It translates to CASSGTGYQPQHF. This rearrangement joins TRBV28 to TRBJ1-5; 9 nucleotides match TRBD1. CDR1 is MDHEN and CDR2 is SYDVKM in the germline V gene. The CDR3 is made up of 13 amino acids. The V gene end was trimmed by 6 bases and the J gene end by 7 bases; junction bases not matched to a gene: 4.

The chain links TRBV6-1 to TRBJ2-7; the match to TRBD2 covers 9 bases. The junction had 4 bases not matched to a gene; V was cut back by 2 bases and J by 5 bases. The germline V gene has CDR1 MNHNS and CDR2 SASEGT. The CDR3 is 14 residues long. The CDR3 DNA follows: TGTGCCAGCAGTGAACGGCTAGCGGGGAACGAGCAGTACTTC. As protein: CASSERLAGNEQYF.

The rearrangement joins TRBV10-3 to TRBJ1-1, with a possible D match to TRBD1 (6 bases). The ends were cut back, 0 bases at V and 0 bases at J, with 8 bases in the middle. Germline CDR1 ENHRY, CDR2 SYGVKD. The CDR3 covers 15 residues. The CDR3 loop reads CAISESGHMNTEAFF. CDR3 DNA sequence: TGTGCCATCAGTGAGTCGGGACACATGAACACTGAAGCTTTCTTT.

Turning to this clone: Within the sample, other DNA sequences also encode this same CDR3. CDR3 coding DNA: TGTGCCAGCTCACCTCTGTCAGAGACCCAGTACTTC. Encoded protein: CASSPLSETQYF. The chain employs TRBV18 and TRBJ2-5; D gene uncertain. The CDR3 runs to 12 residues. With 3 bases removed from V and 4 bases from J, the gap between germline ends came to 6 bases. The germline V gene encodes CDR1 KGHSH and CDR2 LQKENI.

This clone was seen only a few times. This chain connects TRBV28 to TRBJ1-1; 10 nucleotides align to TRBD1. J was trimmed by 1 base and V by 7 bases; bases with no gene match: 18. Germline V CDR1 and CDR2: MDHEN, SYDVKM. CDR3 size: 19 residues. CDR3 coding DNA: TGTGCCAGCACCTTTAAAACCCCGGGACAGGGGCTCGGGAACACTGAAGCTTTCTTT. Translated, it gives CASTFKTPGQGLGNTEAFF.

V gene TRBV2 combines with J gene TRBJ1-4; 9 nucleotides line up with TRBD1. The CDR3 totals 15 residues. Germline CDR1 is SNHLY and CDR2 is FYNNEI. J was trimmed by 0 bases and V by 10 bases; bases with no gene match: 6. CDR3 region: CATTRQGATNEKLFF. The CDR3 DNA reads as TGTGCCACCACTAGACAGGGGGCAACTAATGAAAAACTGTTTTTT.

Of note for this clone: The sample carries other DNA sequences with the same CDR3. The CDR3 bases are TGTGCCAGCAGCTTAGTTTCGTATGAGCAGTTCTTC. Protein sequence: CASSLVSYEQFF. The chain has TRBV7-9 and TRBJ2-1; D gene unclear. The CDR3 loop spans 12 amino acids. CDR1 SEHNR and CDR2 FQNEAQ come from the germline V gene (reference sequence). Trimming took off 1 base at V and 8 bases at J, with 6 bases between the two ends.

The chain has TRBV27 and TRBJ1-5; D might be TRBD1 (6 bases). This CDR3 has 14 residues. CDR1 MNHEY and CDR2 SMNVEV come from the germline V gene (reference sequence). V was pared by 6 bases and J by 6 bases, with 15 bases between. This chain's CDR3 is CASSRQDPGQPQHF. The DNA of the CDR3 is TGTGCCAGCAGCCGACAGGATCCGGGTCAGCCCCAGCATTTT.

The chain is built from TRBV30 and TRBJ2-1; 7 nucleotides line up with TRBD2. Trimming took 5 bases from V and 6 from J; bases not matched to a gene: 4. This CDR3 spans 12 amino acids. The germline gives CDR1 GTSNPN, CDR2 SVGIG (reference sequence). The CDR3 is CAWRTSRNEQFF. CDR3 sequence (DNA): TGTGCCTGGCGGACTAGTCGCAATGAGCAGTTCTTC.

J is TRBJ2-7 and V is TRBV7-9; the match to TRBD2 covers 10 bases. CDR3 size: 18 residues. Germline V lookup: CDR1 SEHNR, CDR2 FQNEAQ (reference sequence). The V segment lost 5 bases and the J segment 3 bases; nucleotides outside the gene matches: 16. The CDR3 loop reads CASSTTGDASGRNYEQYF. The CDR3 DNA reads TGTGCCAGCAGCACGACAGGGGATGCTAGCGGGAGAAACTACGAGCAGTACTTC.

This chain uses TRBV5-1 with TRBJ1-1; 11 nucleotides agree with TRBD1. V lost 1 base and J lost 4; bases outside the gene matches: 3. Looked up from germline, CDR1 is SGHRS and CDR2 is YFSETQ. This CDR3 has 15 amino acids. The CDR3 DNA follows: TGCGCCAGCAGCTTGTCAGGGACAGGGGGCACTGAAGCTTTCTTT. Protein product: CASSLSGTGGTEAFF.

The chain couples TRBV7-6 to TRBJ2-7, with a tentative D call TRBD2 (7 bases). The CDR3 length is 14 residues. CDR1 and CDR2 (germline): SGHVS, FNYEAQ. V lost 5 bases and J 5 bases, leaving 16 bases between the germline ends. The CDR3 is CASSRIGGPDEQYF. The CDR3 DNA is TGTGCCAGCAGCCGAATCGGGGGGCCAGACGAGCAGTACTTC.

Notes on this clone: This specimen includes other DNA sequences encoding the same CDR3. The chain employs TRBV28 and TRBJ2-2; the D is unclear. This CDR3 region has 13 residues. Trimming took 5 bases from V and 1 from J, leaving 5 bases between them. CDR1 and CDR2 from the germline V gene are MDHEN and SYDVKM. CDR3 bases: TGTGCCAGCAGTAACAGGAACACCGGGGAGCTGTTTTTT. Its protein is CASSNRNTGELFF.

CDR3 sequence: CASSLGQFGNTIYF. CDR3 nucleotides: TGTGCCAGCAGCTTGGGACAGTTCGGAAACACCATATATTTT. J is TRBJ1-3 and V is TRBV5-4, with D perhaps TRBD1 (5 bases). The germline CDR1 and CDR2 sequences are SGHNT and YYREEE (reference sequence). This CDR3 is built from 14 residues. V gave up 0 bases and J gave up 4 bases, with 8 bases separating them.

The V call is TRBV7-9, the J call TRBJ1-6; perhaps TRBD1 as D (5 bases). Trimming shortened V by 3 bases and J by 9 bases, and 12 bases separated the two germline ends. There are 14 residues in the CDR3. Germline loops: CDR1 SEHNR, CDR2 FQNEAQ (reference sequence). The CDR3 nucleotides are TGTGCCAGCAGCTTTGAGACAAGGGGTTCACCCCTCCACTTT. This gives the protein CASSFETRGSPLHF.

With respect to this clone: Given the absence of the conserved phenylalanine or tryptophan at the CDR3 end, a read error is likely. This chain joins TRBV7-2 and TRBJ2-7, with unresolved D. Trimming pared 0 bases from V and 1 base from J, leaving 7 bases between. The CDR3 contains 14 residues. Germline CDR1 is SGHTA and CDR2 is FQGNSA. CDR3 coding DNA: TGTGCCAGCAGCTTAGCCAGCGTTTCCTACGAGCAGTACCTC. This gives the protein CASSLASVSYEQYL.